The 3 T cell receptor beta chains listed next were all sequenced from one sample in a study of cytomegalovirus exposure and HLA in healthy donors. PCR employed 60 Vbeta and 13 Jbeta primers. TCRdb's copy holds only in-frame clones and misses some; the assay was immunoSEQ multiplex PCR. The profile covers about 130,000 clones, with over 65% appearing a single time and less than 2% taken by the ten largest. The sample comprised PBMCs. These receptor sequences come from a man aged 40-49 years in good health and CMV-seronegative.

V usage is TRBV5-8 and J usage is TRBJ2-3; D is unresolved. V dropped 5 bases and J dropped 0 bases, with 10 bases sitting between them. CDR1 is SGHTS, CDR2 YDEGEE, per germline. The CDR3 length is 14 residues. DNA of the CDR3: TGTGCCAGCAGGTCCCCTACTAGCACAGATACGCAGTATTTT. Protein product: CASRSPTSTDTQYF.

V and J are TRBV30 and TRBJ1-1; no definite D call. The CDR3 contains 13 residues. Trimming stripped 4 bases from V and 7 bases from J, with 16 bases between. CDR1 is GTSNPN and CDR2 is SVGIG in the germline V gene (reference sequence). The CDR3, as DNA: TGTGCCTGGAATAGTGGAGCTGACGTTGAAGCTTTCTTT. Protein product: CAWNSGADVEAFF.

The genes are TRBV5-1 and TRBJ1-2, with D perhaps TRBD1 (6 bases). The CDR3 runs 15 residues. The germline V gene encodes CDR1 SGHRS and CDR2 YFSETQ. V lost 4 bases and J lost 3, with 16 bases in between. In DNA, the CDR3 is TGCGCCAGCAGCGGAAACGGACAGCCGGACTATGGCTACACCTTC. As protein: CASSGNGQPDYGYTF.